The 25 T cell receptor beta chains reported below all come from one sample, sequenced in a study of CD8 T cells in ankylosing spondylitis. TCRdb used MiXCR to reprocess the 5' RACE reads, holding one entry per CDR3 protein. The sample consists of about 270,000 distinct CDR3 sequences, about 30% of them appearing once. Sequences were obtained from blood, either unsorted or a sorted T cell fraction (not recorded which). These receptors originate from a male donor with ankylosing spondylitis or in good health (not recorded which).

V is TRBV2 and J is TRBJ2-2, with D possibly being TRBD1 (6 bases). Germline CDR1 and CDR2: SNHLY and FYNNEI. The CDR3 runs 13 residues. V was clipped by 5 bases and J by 4 bases, with 8 bases between them. The CDR3 coding sequence is TGTGCCAGCAGTTACAGGGCCACCGGGGAGCTGTTTTTT. The encoded protein is CASSYRATGELFF.

The chain links TRBV12-3 or TRBV12-4 to TRBJ1-1; 8 bases match TRBD1. Germline trimming cut 3 bases from V and 5 bases from J; bases unmatched to any gene: 8. The CDR3 contains 15 residues. CDR3 in amino acids: CASSLGRGQNTEAFF. The DNA for the CDR3 is TGTGCCAGCAGTTTGGGCAGGGGGCAGAATACTGAAGCTTTCTTT.

The chain employs TRBV20-1 and TRBJ2-1, with TRBD2 matching over 10 bases. The CDR3 length is 16 residues. Trimming removed 6 bases from V and 5 bases from J; junction bases left unmatched: 13. Germline CDR1 reads DFQATT; CDR2 reads SNEGSKA (reference sequence). The CDR3 DNA is TGCAGTGCAACAGACTCCGGGACTAGCGAGAACAATGAGCAGTTCTTC. Encoded protein: CSATDSGTSENNEQFF.

The V and J genes are TRBV9 and TRBJ2-3; no clear D. The germline gives CDR1 SGDLS, CDR2 YYNGEE. The CDR3 is made up of 12 amino acids. V lost 1 base to trimming and J lost 4 bases, with 4 bases between them. CDR3 sequence reads: CASSVNADTQYF. The CDR3 nucleotides read TGTGCCAGCAGCGTAAATGCAGATACGCAGTATTTT. Full variable domain (remainder filled in from reference TRBV9 and TRBJ2-3): DSGVTQTPKHLITATGQRVTLRCSPRSGDLSVYWYQQSLDQGLQFLIQYYNGEERAKGNILERFSAQQFPDLHSELNLSSLELGDSALYFCASSVNADTQYFGPGTRLTVL.

This clonotype showed up just a few times. V usage is TRBV7-2 and J usage is TRBJ2-1, with D possibly TRBD1 on 6 matching bases. V was clipped by 4 bases and J by 7 bases, with 20 bases between them. Germline V CDR1 and CDR2: SGHTA, FQGNSA. The CDR3 sequence is 16 residues long. The CDR3 sequence is CASSSWTARPENEQFF. CDR3 sequence (DNA): TGTGCCAGCAGCTCGTGGACAGCCCGGCCAGAAAATGAGCAGTTCTTC.

This clonotype has just a few counts. The chain recombines TRBV20-1 with TRBJ2-1; 11 bases fit TRBD2. Germline CDR1 and CDR2: DFQATT and SNEGSKA (reference sequence). This CDR3 contains 16 residues. The ends lost 1 base at V and 2 bases at J; junction bases unmatched: 4. DNA for the CDR3: TGCAGTGCTAGAGTAGCGGGGGGGCCCGCCTACAATGAGCAGTTCTTC. Translation gives CSARVAGGPAYNEQFF.

This clonotype was seen a few times. V gene TRBV10-3 combines with J gene TRBJ2-5; 7 nucleotides align to TRBD1. Losses at the gene ends were 6 bases for V and 5 bases for J; bases not matched to a gene: 6. Germline V lookup: CDR1 ENHRY, CDR2 SYGVKD. This CDR3 comprises 13 residues. The CDR3 bases are TGTGCCATCAGGGAACAGGGGTGGGAGACCCAGTACTTC. Translating gives CAIREQGWETQYF.

A few counts support this clonotype. This chain links TRBV12-3 or TRBV12-4 with TRBJ2-7; the D gene is possibly TRBD1 (6 bases). The CDR3 is made up of 14 amino acids. V was shortened by 6 bases and J by 2 bases, with 14 bases between the two germline ends. CDR3 DNA sequence: TGTGCCAGCAGGACGGGTGGGGGCACCTACGAGCAGTACTTC. Its protein is CASRTGGGTYEQYF.

The J gene is TRBJ2-7, the V gene TRBV14; maybe TRBD2 (6 bases). Germline V lookup: CDR1 SGHDN, CDR2 FVKESK. The germline V and J ends were trimmed by 6 bases and 2 bases, with 17 bases remaining between them. This CDR3 comprises 15 residues. The CDR3 DNA reads TGTGCCAGCAGTTCCGCTGGGACTCCTCCCTACGAGCAGTACTTC. It codes for CASSSAGTPPYEQYF.

The CDR3 DNA sequence: TGTGCCATCAGTGAGTCTGGGCCGAACACCGGGGAGCTGTTTTTT. Translating gives CAISESGPNTGELFF. This sequence joins TRBV10-3 and TRBJ2-2, with D hard to call. V dropped 0 bases and J dropped 0 bases, with 5 bases sitting between them. The CDR3 length is 15 residues. CDR1 ENHRY and CDR2 SYGVKD come from the germline V gene.

V gene TRBV9 combines with J gene TRBJ2-3; 7 bases match TRBD1. After removal of 4 bases from V and 7 bases from J, the junction contained 12 bases not matched to a gene. The CDR3 is made up of 15 amino acids. Germline assignment: CDR1 SGDLS and CDR2 YYNGEE. The CDR3 sequence is CASSTRDSLFNTQYF. Here the CDR3 DNA reads TGTGCCAGCAGCACCCGGGACAGCCTTTTTAATACGCAGTATTTT. Full variable domain (remainder filled in from reference TRBV9 and TRBJ2-3): DSGVTQTPKHLITATGQRVTLRCSPRSGDLSVYWYQQSLDQGLQFLIQYYNGEERAKGNILERFSAQQFPDLHSELNLSSLELGDSALYFCASSTRDSLFNTQYFGPGTRLTVL.

The chain has TRBV12-3 or TRBV12-4 and TRBJ2-3; D is perhaps TRBD1 (5 bases). The CDR3 has 16 residues. Trimming pared 7 bases from V and 5 bases from J, leaving 22 bases between. The CDR3 loop is CASIRGQRFREDTQYF. The CDR3 nucleotides are TGTGCCAGCATCCGCGGCCAGCGTTTCAGGGAAGATACGCAGTATTTT.

This chain uses TRBV12-3 or TRBV12-4 with TRBJ1-6, with 7 positions matching TRBD1. V gave up 6 bases and J gave up 7 bases; unmatched junction bases: 9. CDR3 length: 15 residues. The chain's CDR3 is CASSRLGQVNSPLHF. The DNA of the CDR3 is TGTGCCAGCAGCCGCCTAGGACAGGTGAATTCACCCCTCCACTTT.

The table lists this clonotype with a few counts. The chain recombines TRBV20-1 with TRBJ2-1; D may be TRBD1 or TRBD2 (5 bases each). The CDR3 runs to 11 residues. The V gene's germline CDR1 is DFQATT and CDR2 SNEGSKA (reference sequence). V was pared by 6 bases and J by 10 bases, with 13 bases between. Written as DNA, the CDR3 is TGCAGTGCCCGGGGCCTCGAGGAGCAGTTCTTC. Amino acid sequence: CSARGLEEQFF.

This clonotype has a handful of counts. This chain uses TRBV20-1 with TRBJ2-1; possible D gene TRBD1, 7 bases. V gave up 3 bases and J gave up 9 bases, with 33 bases separating them. The CDR3 is 19 amino acids. Germline V gives CDR1 DFQATT, CDR2 SNEGSKA (reference sequence). This CDR3 reads CSASKAPQRTVGQGGEQFF. CDR3 DNA: TGCAGTGCTAGTAAGGCCCCTCAGCGCACCGTGGGTCAGGGGGGTGAGCAGTTCTTC.

The V and J genes are TRBV12-3 or TRBV12-4 and TRBJ1-2; 7 bases are shared with TRBD1. The CDR3 totals 15 residues. With 5 bases clipped from V and 0 bases from J, the junction kept 6 bases outside the gene matches. The CDR3 DNA is TGTGCCAGCAGTGCTACACAGGGGCCTAACTATGGCTACACCTTC. Its protein is CASSATQGPNYGYTF.

V gene TRBV6-2 or TRBV6-3 combines with J gene TRBJ1-1, with D uncertain. This CDR3 spans 13 amino acids. Germline V gene data show CDR1 as MNHEY and CDR2 as SVGEGT. V dropped 6 bases and J dropped 0 bases, with 8 bases sitting between them. The chain's CDR3 is CASREGLNTEAFF. The CDR3 DNA reads TGTGCCAGCAGGGAAGGGTTGAACACTGAAGCTTTCTTT.

The chain combines TRBV11-2 with TRBJ2-6; D unresolved. From germline, CDR1 is SGHAT and CDR2 FQNNGV. Between the trimmed V and J ends, which lost 5 bases and 2 bases, there was a span of 1 base. The CDR3 has 12 amino acids. CDR3 DNA: TGTGCCAGCAGCCCTGGGGCCAACGTCCTGACTTTC. Its protein product is CASSPGANVLTF.

The chain links TRBV5-5 to TRBJ1-5; D perhaps matches TRBD1 (5 bases). V lost 2 bases to trimming and J lost 5 bases, with 11 bases between them. This CDR3 contains 14 residues. Germline CDR1 and CDR2: SGHKS and YYEKEE (reference sequence). Here the CDR3 reads CASSFRRDHQPQHF. The CDR3, as DNA: TGTGCCAGCAGCTTCAGGAGGGACCATCAGCCCCAGCATTTT.

The rearrangement links TRBV27 to TRBJ2-7; 11 nucleotides agree with TRBD2. The V gene's germline CDR1 is MNHEY and CDR2 SMNVEV (reference sequence). This CDR3 has 14 residues. Germline trimming cut 5 bases from V and 3 bases from J; bases unmatched to any gene: 3. The CDR3 region is CASSATSGGYEQYF. The CDR3 region has the DNA TGTGCCAGCAGTGCTACTAGCGGGGGCTACGAGCAGTACTTC.

This clonotype has a single count. The rearrangement joins TRBV6-1 to TRBJ2-7, with TRBD1 as a possible D gene (6 bases). Trimming stripped 6 bases from V and 6 bases from J, with 18 bases between. CDR3 size: 14 residues. Germline CDR1 and CDR2: MNHNS and SASEGT. The CDR3 is CASRPRVGACEQYF. The CDR3 DNA reads as TGTGCCAGCAGACCACGAGTGGGGGCCTGCGAGCAGTACTTC.

The rearrangement links TRBV6-5 to TRBJ2-7; 8 nucleotides align to TRBD1. V was clipped by 10 bases and J by 2 bases; unmatched bases: 4. CDR1 is MNHEY and CDR2 is SVGAGI in the germline V gene. CDR3 length: 12 residues. The CDR3 protein is CATQDRAYEQYF. DNA of the CDR3: TGTGCCACCCAGGACAGGGCCTACGAGCAGTACTTC.

The V and J genes are TRBV27 and TRBJ1-4, with a tentative D call TRBD1 (6 bases). The germline gives CDR1 MNHEY, CDR2 SMNVEV (reference sequence). V was trimmed by 10 bases and J by 2 bases, leaving 17 bases between them. The length of the CDR3 is 15 residues. This CDR3 reads CATSRGVATNEKLFF. CDR3 nucleotide sequence: TGTGCCACCTCGAGGGGGGTTGCGACTAATGAAAAACTGTTTTTT.

This clonotype was picked up a small number of times. This chain joins TRBV5-6 and TRBJ2-5, with D uncertain. Germline V CDR1 and CDR2: SGHDT, YYEEEE. The CDR3 sequence is 14 residues long. V was pared by 1 base and J by 1 base, with 8 bases between. The CDR3 region is CASSLLAAQETQYF. CDR3 sequence (DNA): TGTGCCAGCAGCTTGTTGGCCGCCCAAGAGACCCAGTACTTC.

In this sample, this clonotype turned up a few times. The gene calls are TRBV20-1 and TRBJ2-1; 12 bases fit TRBD2. Losses at the gene ends were 2 bases for V and 7 bases for J; bases not matched to a gene: 9. This CDR3 spans 16 amino acids. The germline V gene has CDR1 DFQATT and CDR2 SNEGSKA (reference sequence). The CDR3 here is CSARILAGGPKNEQFF. The CDR3 bases are TGCAGTGCTAGAATACTAGCGGGGGGACCTAAAAATGAGCAGTTCTTC.